These 19 T cell receptor beta chains share one sample of origin, sequenced in a study of T cells in Graves' hyperthyroidism and ophthalmopathy (dated by TCRdb to between 2017 and 2020). The library was obtained by multiplex PCR. These reads were obtained on an Illumina HiSeq 2000. The TCR beta CDR3 regions were amplified from RNA transcripts. For the first round of RT-PCR on the TCR CDR3, the HTBI primer set was used together with the Qiagen OneStep RT-PCR kit. The public sequencing data were trimmed at Q25 with fastp and processed into clonotypes with MiXCR by TCRdb, which kept only in-frame beta chains. Every distinct CDR3 protein forms one entry, paired with its most common genes and DNA. For this sample the table gives 350,000 to 400,000 distinct CDR3 sequences, of which about 14% were detected only once. Approximately 9.9% of the sample belongs to the ten largest clones. Input material: blood. These receptors were collected from a woman in her fifties or sixties with Graves' hyperthyroidism.

This clonotype was recorded a few times. A much larger clone differs from this one at a single base, so this may be a read error. V is TRBV12-3 or TRBV12-4 and J is TRBJ2-5; D is possibly TRBD2 (6 bases). The CDR3 runs 16 residues. The CDR3 DNA reads as TGTACCTGTCACCCGGTTGGGCACGGCGCGGGGGAGACCCAGTACTTC. Translation gives CTCHPVGHGAGETQYF.

This clonotype came up many times. The chain recombines TRBV29-1 with TRBJ2-1; TRBD2 aligns across 10 bases. This CDR3 is built from 12 residues. Germline lookup yields CDR1 SQVTM and CDR2 ANQGSEA. After removal of 4 bases from V and 6 bases from J, the junction contained 0 bases not matched to a gene. The CDR3 here is CSVVAGGNEQFF. CDR3 nucleotides: TGCAGCGTTGTAGCGGGAGGCAATGAGCAGTTCTTC.

The V call is TRBV7-9, the J call TRBJ1-1, with D possibly being TRBD1 (5 bases). This CDR3 contains 13 residues. V was shortened by 6 bases and J by 7 bases, with 15 bases between the two germline ends. Looked up from germline, CDR1 is SEHNR and CDR2 is FQNEAQ (reference sequence). The CDR3: CASRPSGSGEAFF. The CDR3 DNA sequence: TGTGCCAGCAGGCCCTCAGGGAGTGGTGAAGCTTTCTTT.

This clonotype was counted at least ten times. The J gene is TRBJ2-7, the V gene TRBV11-2; TRBD1 or TRBD2 may be the D gene (7 bases each). The CDR3 spans 16 residues. Germline lookup yields CDR1 SGHAT and CDR2 FQNNGV. V was cut by 5 bases and J by 0 bases, with 17 bases left in between. The CDR3, as DNA: TGTGCCAGCAGCAATTTCAGGGGGGGAAGCTCCTACGAGCAGTACTTC. This gives the protein CASSNFRGGSSYEQYF.

A word on this clonotype: Given a much more abundant clone one base away, this may be a read error. The V and J genes are TRBV28 and TRBJ2-5, with 7 bases lining up with TRBD2. Trimming at V came to 3 bases and at J to 5 bases, leaving 6 bases not matched to a gene. The V gene's germline CDR1 is MDHEN and CDR2 SYDVKM. The CDR3 runs to 14 residues. CDR3 sequence reads: CASSLWTRAETQYF. The CDR3, as DNA: TGTGCCAGCAGTTTGTGGACTAGGGCGGAGACCCAGTACTTC.

The table lists this clonotype with many counts. The gene calls are TRBV2 and TRBJ2-7; D might be TRBD1 (5 bases). The CDR3 runs to 15 residues. V was trimmed by 6 bases and J by 0 bases, leaving 15 bases between them. Germline assignment: CDR1 SNHLY and CDR2 FYNNEI. As DNA, the CDR3 is TGTGCCAGCAGGGGGCTCAGGAAGAGCTCCTACGAGCAGTACTTC. Protein: CASRGLRKSSYEQYF.

This clonotype was counted many times. The gene calls are TRBV29-1 and TRBJ1-1, with 7 nucleotides matching TRBD1. The CDR3 has 14 amino acids. Per germline, CDR1 SQVTM and CDR2 ANQGSEA. J gave up 2 bases and V 8 bases, and 11 bases lay outside the gene matches. The CDR3 region is CSFGGQATNTEAFF. The CDR3 DNA follows: TGCAGCTTTGGTGGACAGGCAACAAACACTGAAGCTTTCTTT. Filled out from reference TRBV29-1 and TRBJ1-1, the complete variable domain reads SAVISQKPSRDICQRGTSLTIQCQVDSQVTMMFWYRQQPGQSLTLIATANQGSEATYESGFVIDKFPISRPNLTFSTLTVSNMSPEDSSIYLCSFGGQATNTEAFFGQGTRLTVV.

This clonotype was seen many times. The chain combines TRBV5-1 with TRBJ2-7, with 10 positions matching TRBD2. Germline V gene lookup returns CDR1 SGHRS and CDR2 YFSETQ. The CDR3 sequence is 16 residues long. V gave up 3 bases and J gave up 7 bases; unmatched junction bases: 13. The CDR3 reads CASSSGLAALREEQYF. In nucleotides, the CDR3 is TGCGCCAGCAGCTCCGGACTAGCGGCCCTCCGTGAGGAGCAGTACTTC.

This clonotype turned up a few times. This chain uses TRBV4-2 with TRBJ1-5; 7 positions agree with TRBD1. Trimming cost V 1 base and J 1 base; bases outside gene matches: 4. The germline CDR1 and CDR2 sequences are LGHNA and YNFKEQ. The CDR3 has 16 amino acids. The CDR3 nucleotides are TGTGCCAGCAGCCAAGTCCAGGGGGGAAGCAATCAGCCCCAGCATTTT. This sequence encodes CASSQVQGGSNQPQHF.

The chain combines TRBV6-9 with TRBJ2-5; TRBD2 is a possible D gene (5 bases). CDR1 MNHGY and CDR2 SVAAGI come from the germline V gene. The CDR3 is made up of 17 amino acids. Trimming left V 3 bases short and J 5 bases short, with 22 bases between. CDR3 loop: CASSYDLRGLGLETQYF. DNA for the CDR3: TGTGCCAGCAGTTACGACTTACGCGGGTTGGGCCTCGAGACCCAGTACTTC.

The chain links TRBV6-1 to TRBJ2-3, with a possible D match to TRBD2 (5 bases). Between the trimmed V and J ends, which lost 6 bases and 2 bases, there was a span of 18 bases. Germline V gives CDR1 MNHNS, CDR2 SASEGT. The CDR3 extends over 16 amino acids. This CDR3 reads CASRARKFGVTDTQYF. CDR3 DNA sequence: TGTGCCAGCAGGGCCAGGAAGTTCGGGGTCACAGATACGCAGTATTTT.

This clonotype has a handful of counts. V usage is TRBV5-1 and J usage is TRBJ2-1, with 8 bases fitting TRBD2. This CDR3 is built from 17 residues. From germline, CDR1 is SGHRS and CDR2 YFSETQ. Trimming cost V 2 bases and J 5 bases; bases outside gene matches: 12. CDR3 sequence reads: CASSFPLAGGAHNEQFF. DNA for the CDR3: TGCGCCAGCAGCTTTCCACTAGCCGGGGGGGCACACAATGAGCAGTTCTTC.

In its sample, this clonotype was seen many times. This sequence joins TRBV5-1 and TRBJ2-3; 11 bases match TRBD2. The J segment lost 2 bases and the V segment lost 4 bases, leaving 9 bases of the junction unmatched. Germline loops: CDR1 SGHRS, CDR2 YFSETQ. The CDR3 is 17 residues long. CDR3 in DNA: TGCGCCAGCAGCCGAAGGTCGGGACTAGCGGACACAGATACGCAGTATTTT. Translating gives CASSRRSGLADTDTQYF.

The CDR3: CASSQGTGINEKLFF. As DNA, the CDR3 is TGCGCCAGCAGCCAGGGGACAGGGATTAATGAAAAACTGTTTTTT. J is TRBJ1-4 and V is TRBV4-1; 9 bases line up with TRBD1. CDR1 is MGHRA, CDR2 YSYEKL, per germline. The CDR3 is 15 residues long. After removal of 3 bases from V and 4 bases from J, the junction contained 3 bases not matched to a gene.

This clonotype was counted at least ten times. CDR3 loop: CASSGGVRNRTRSRSPLHF. The CDR3 coding sequence is TGTGCCAGCAGTGGGGGCGTTCGTAACCGAACTAGGAGTAGGTCACCCCTCCACTTT. The chain joins TRBV2 to TRBJ1-6; TRBD1 might be the D (5 bases). V shed 4 bases and J shed 10 bases, with 29 bases lying between them. Looked up from germline, CDR1 is SNHLY and CDR2 is FYNNEI. This CDR3 is 19 amino acids long.

In the case of this clonotype: One end of the junction is discordant with germline, which a read error may explain. The chain recombines TRBV6-2 or TRBV6-3 with TRBJ2-1; D may be TRBD1 (5 bases). The CDR3 runs 14 residues. CDR1 MNHEY and CDR2 SVGEGT come from the germline V gene. DNA of the CDR3: TGTGCCAGCCAGGATCAGTCCAGGGCCAATGGGCAGTTCTTC. Its protein product is CASQDQSRANGQFF.

This clonotype was found many times. The V and J genes are TRBV3-1 and TRBJ2-7; unclear D gene. V was trimmed by 0 bases and J by 3 bases, leaving 15 bases between them. CDR1 is LGHDT, CDR2 YNNKEL, per germline (reference sequence). This CDR3 contains 16 residues. In DNA form, the CDR3 reads TGTGCCAGCAGCCAAGATGGGCCTTCTAGATACTACGAGCAGTACTTC. The encoded protein is CASSQDGPSRYYEQYF.

The table lists this clonotype with many counts. The CDR3 DNA reads as TGCAGTGCTAGGGCCCCCATGGGGAGGGGGGGTTGGGATGAGCAGTTCTTC. This codes for CSARAPMGRGGWDEQFF. The J gene is TRBJ2-1, the V gene TRBV20-1; tentatively, D is TRBD2 (7 bases). V was cut by 3 bases and J by 8 bases, with 26 bases left in between. Germline CDR1 DFQATT, CDR2 SNEGSKA (reference sequence). CDR3 length: 17 residues.

Note on this clonotype: With a much larger clone just one base away, this may be a read error. This chain connects TRBV20-1 to TRBJ2-7; 7 bases align to TRBD2. Germline CDR1 and CDR2: DFQATT and SNEGSKA (reference sequence). This CDR3 is 13 amino acids long. The CDR3 loop is CSAAGTIGYGQYF. In nucleotides, the CDR3 is TGCAGTGCTGCTGGGACTATTGGGTACGGGCAGTACTTC.